Presented here are 20 T cell receptor beta chains from one specimen sequenced in a study of cytomegalovirus exposure and HLA in healthy donors. PCR used 60 Vbeta primers and 13 Jbeta primers. The method was immunoSEQ multiplex PCR; TCRdb's version includes in-frame clones alone and lacks a portion of them. The sample records fewer than 100,000 clones, around 76% being singletons. Sequencing was done on a sample of PBMCs. These TCRs come from a man aged 35 to 55 in good health and CMV-seropositive.

This clone was seen a few times. The chain is built from TRBV6-4 and TRBJ1-1, with no clear D. The germline V gene has CDR1 MRHNA and CDR2 SNTAGT. The CDR3 runs 12 residues. Trimming stripped 8 bases from V and 8 bases from J, with 15 bases between. In DNA form, the CDR3 reads TGTGCCAGCTGGCCGGCGGCCGGGGAAGCTTTCTTT. The encoded protein is CASWPAAGEAFF.

The rearrangement joins TRBV10-2 to TRBJ2-5, with TRBD2 matching over 11 bases. The length of the CDR3 is 19 residues. The trim removed 4 bases at V and 5 bases at J, leaving 18 bases unmatched. CDR1 WSHSY and CDR2 SAAADI come from the germline V gene. CDR3 loop: CASSVFASGRPRLGETQYF. The CDR3 nucleotides read TGCGCCAGCAGTGTCTTTGCTAGCGGGAGGCCCAGACTTGGGGAGACCCAGTACTTC.

The rearrangement links TRBV6-5 to TRBJ1-2; perhaps TRBD1 as D (5 bases). The V end lost 2 bases, the J end lost 6 bases, and 10 bases lay between the germline ends. Germline V CDR1 and CDR2: MNHEY, SVGAGI. This CDR3 has 13 residues. The CDR3: CASSYAGVDGYTF. Here the CDR3 DNA reads TGTGCCAGCAGTTACGCGGGGGTTGATGGCTACACCTTC.

The gene calls are TRBV6-5 and TRBJ2-2; tentatively, D is TRBD2 (5 bases). The V gene's germline CDR1 is MNHEY and CDR2 SVGAGI. The ends were cut back, 2 bases at V and 7 bases at J, with 8 bases in the middle. This CDR3 has 13 amino acids. CDR3 bases: TGTGCCAGCAGTTACCGGACTTTCGGGGAGCTGTTTTTT. This codes for CASSYRTFGELFF.

The DNA of the CDR3 is TGTGCCAGCAGCGTAGATCCTAGCGGGGGATACGAGCAGTACTTC. It codes for CASSVDPSGGYEQYF. The chain combines TRBV9 with TRBJ2-7; TRBD2 matches at 10 bases. The trim removed 0 bases at V and 4 bases at J, leaving 4 bases unmatched. Germline V lookup: CDR1 SGDLS, CDR2 YYNGEE. This CDR3 spans 15 amino acids.

There are a few counts of this clone. The genes are TRBV7-2 and TRBJ2-1; no clear D. Deletions cut 3 bases from V and 4 bases from J, with 13 bases between. Germline V CDR1 and CDR2: SGHTA, FQGNSA. This CDR3 region has 15 residues. CDR3 nucleotides: TGTGCCAGCAGCTTCGACACGTCAACTTACAATGAGCAGTTCTTC. It yields the protein CASSFDTSTYNEQFF.

In its sample, this clone was seen once. The CDR3 reads CASSSLAGGLYNEQFF. The CDR3 DNA reads TGTGCCAGCAGCTCCCTAGCGGGGGGCCTCTACAATGAGCAGTTCTTC. This rearrangement joins TRBV9 to TRBJ2-1, with 11 positions matching TRBD2. CDR3 length: 16 amino acids. The trim removed 4 bases at V and 3 bases at J, leaving 6 bases unmatched. Germline V gene data show CDR1 as SGDLS and CDR2 as YYNGEE.

The V call is TRBV9, the J call TRBJ2-1; 14 bases align to TRBD2. The CDR3 has 15 amino acids. Germline CDR1 and CDR2: SGDLS and YYNGEE. J was trimmed by 4 bases and V by 3 bases; bases with no gene match: 0. In nucleotides, the CDR3 is TGTGCCAGCAGCGGGACTAGCGGGGGGTACAATGAGCAGTTCTTC. Residues: CASSGTSGGYNEQFF.

The chain is built from TRBV10-3 and TRBJ1-1; D is uncertain. CDR3 length equals 13 residues. V lost 3 bases and J lost 1, with 6 bases in between. Germline CDR1 reads ENHRY; CDR2 reads SYGVKD. The CDR3 protein is CAISDDKNTEAFF. The CDR3 nucleotides are TGTGCCATCAGTGACGACAAGAACACTGAAGCTTTCTTT.

This clone was seen more than once but under ten times. The gene calls are TRBV10-3 and TRBJ2-1, with TRBD2 matching 11 bases. The germline gives CDR1 ENHRY, CDR2 SYGVKD. V gave up 6 bases and J gave up 9 bases; unmatched junction bases: 1. CDR3 length: 12 amino acids. The CDR3 sequence: CAIRLAGGEQFF. The DNA of the CDR3 is TGTGCCATCAGGCTAGCGGGAGGTGAGCAGTTCTTC.

This chain links TRBV10-3 with TRBJ1-2, with a weak D call TRBD1 (6 bases). This CDR3 is 15 amino acids long. Trimming took off 4 bases at V and 11 bases at J, with 23 bases between the two ends. Germline V gene lookup returns CDR1 ENHRY and CDR2 SYGVKD. In nucleotides, the CDR3 is TGTGCCATCAGTGGGACCGGGACAAGTGATGGTCGGTACACCTTC. Translation: CAISGTGTSDGRYTF.

The CDR3 loop reads CASSSSVAGGGEQYF. In nucleotides, the CDR3 is TGCGCCAGCAGCTCATCGGTAGCGGGGGGGGGTGAGCAGTACTTC. This chain joins TRBV5-1 and TRBJ2-7, with 11 bases identical to TRBD2. The germline gives CDR1 SGHRS, CDR2 YFSETQ. J gave up 7 bases and V 3 bases, and 9 bases lay outside the gene matches. The CDR3 is 15 residues long.

The chain employs TRBV27 and TRBJ2-1; D is perhaps TRBD2 (7 bases). This CDR3 spans 16 amino acids. Trimming cost V 5 bases and J 2 bases, with 16 bases left between them. Germline CDR1 is MNHEY and CDR2 is SMNVEV (reference sequence). The CDR3 reads CASSPIGGGPYNEQFF. In DNA, the CDR3 is TGTGCCAGCAGTCCCATAGGGGGGGGGCCCTACAATGAGCAGTTCTTC.

CDR3: CASSDGRQASYNEQFF. CDR3 DNA: TGTGCCAGCAGTGACGGGAGACAGGCCTCCTACAATGAGCAGTTCTTC. This chain joins TRBV6-4 and TRBJ2-1; D is possibly TRBD1 (6 bases). The V and J ends lost 2 bases and 0 bases respectively, with 11 bases between them. The V gene's germline CDR1 is MRHNA and CDR2 SNTAGT. The CDR3 is 16 amino acids.

The chain employs TRBV4-1 and TRBJ1-4; 8 bases agree with TRBD1. In germline, CDR1 is MGHRA, CDR2 YSYEKL. CDR3 length equals 12 residues. The V segment lost 8 bases and the J segment 7 bases; nucleotides outside the gene matches: 3. CDR3 sequence: CASATGVEKLFF. In DNA, the CDR3 is TGCGCCAGCGCGACAGGGGTTGAAAAACTGTTTTTT.

The chain employs TRBV19 and TRBJ1-2; 8 bases are shared with TRBD1. Germline V gene lookup returns CDR1 LNHDA and CDR2 SQIVND (reference sequence). V trimming: 9 bases; J trimming: 8 bases; junction bases outside the gene matches: 5. The CDR3 is 11 residues long. CDR3 in DNA: TGTGCCAGCTCACAGGGGGGGGGCTACACCTTC. The encoded protein is CASSQGGGYTF. Together with reference TRBV19 and TRBJ1-2, the CDR3 gives the full variable domain: DGGITQSPKYLFRKEGQNVTLSCEQNLNHDAMYWYRQDPGQGLRLIYYSQIVNDFQKGDIAEGYSVSREKKESFPLTVTSAQKNPTAFYLCASSQGGGYTFGSGTRLTVV.

This rearrangement joins TRBV11-2 to TRBJ2-5; D is unresolved. Germline V gene sequence: CDR1 SGHAT, CDR2 FQNNGV. V lost 5 bases and J lost 4, with 14 bases in between. The CDR3 has 14 amino acids. The CDR3 sequence is CASSPTDLGETQYF. The CDR3 nucleotides read TGTGCCAGCAGCCCCACAGACCTCGGAGAGACCCAGTACTTC.

V and J are TRBV9 and TRBJ2-7; 11 positions agree with TRBD2. Germline CDR1 is SGDLS and CDR2 is YYNGEE. The CDR3 consists of 16 residues. V trimming: 0 bases; J trimming: 4 bases; junction bases outside the gene matches: 6. The CDR3 is CASSVGLAGSGYEQYF. CDR3 in DNA: TGTGCCAGCAGCGTAGGACTAGCGGGAAGTGGGTACGAGCAGTACTTC.

The chain uses TRBV5-6 and TRBJ2-5, with TRBD2 identical over 10 bases. V was pared by 4 bases and J by 5 bases, with 14 bases of the junction left unmatched. The CDR3 runs 17 residues. Germline loops: CDR1 SGHDT, CDR2 YYEEEE. The DNA for the CDR3 is TGTGCCAGCAGCGGGGGGGCTAGCGGGAGCTTGGGGGAGACCCAGTACTTC. It codes for CASSGGASGSLGETQYF.

This clone was found a few times. The V call is TRBV5-1, the J call TRBJ2-3; D is uncertain. The V gene's germline CDR1 is SGHRS and CDR2 YFSETQ. The CDR3 spans 15 residues. Trimming removed 0 bases at V and 0 bases at J, with 8 bases between. This CDR3 reads CASSLDGQSTDTQYF. CDR3 nucleotides: TGCGCCAGCAGCTTGGATGGCCAAAGCACAGATACGCAGTATTTT.